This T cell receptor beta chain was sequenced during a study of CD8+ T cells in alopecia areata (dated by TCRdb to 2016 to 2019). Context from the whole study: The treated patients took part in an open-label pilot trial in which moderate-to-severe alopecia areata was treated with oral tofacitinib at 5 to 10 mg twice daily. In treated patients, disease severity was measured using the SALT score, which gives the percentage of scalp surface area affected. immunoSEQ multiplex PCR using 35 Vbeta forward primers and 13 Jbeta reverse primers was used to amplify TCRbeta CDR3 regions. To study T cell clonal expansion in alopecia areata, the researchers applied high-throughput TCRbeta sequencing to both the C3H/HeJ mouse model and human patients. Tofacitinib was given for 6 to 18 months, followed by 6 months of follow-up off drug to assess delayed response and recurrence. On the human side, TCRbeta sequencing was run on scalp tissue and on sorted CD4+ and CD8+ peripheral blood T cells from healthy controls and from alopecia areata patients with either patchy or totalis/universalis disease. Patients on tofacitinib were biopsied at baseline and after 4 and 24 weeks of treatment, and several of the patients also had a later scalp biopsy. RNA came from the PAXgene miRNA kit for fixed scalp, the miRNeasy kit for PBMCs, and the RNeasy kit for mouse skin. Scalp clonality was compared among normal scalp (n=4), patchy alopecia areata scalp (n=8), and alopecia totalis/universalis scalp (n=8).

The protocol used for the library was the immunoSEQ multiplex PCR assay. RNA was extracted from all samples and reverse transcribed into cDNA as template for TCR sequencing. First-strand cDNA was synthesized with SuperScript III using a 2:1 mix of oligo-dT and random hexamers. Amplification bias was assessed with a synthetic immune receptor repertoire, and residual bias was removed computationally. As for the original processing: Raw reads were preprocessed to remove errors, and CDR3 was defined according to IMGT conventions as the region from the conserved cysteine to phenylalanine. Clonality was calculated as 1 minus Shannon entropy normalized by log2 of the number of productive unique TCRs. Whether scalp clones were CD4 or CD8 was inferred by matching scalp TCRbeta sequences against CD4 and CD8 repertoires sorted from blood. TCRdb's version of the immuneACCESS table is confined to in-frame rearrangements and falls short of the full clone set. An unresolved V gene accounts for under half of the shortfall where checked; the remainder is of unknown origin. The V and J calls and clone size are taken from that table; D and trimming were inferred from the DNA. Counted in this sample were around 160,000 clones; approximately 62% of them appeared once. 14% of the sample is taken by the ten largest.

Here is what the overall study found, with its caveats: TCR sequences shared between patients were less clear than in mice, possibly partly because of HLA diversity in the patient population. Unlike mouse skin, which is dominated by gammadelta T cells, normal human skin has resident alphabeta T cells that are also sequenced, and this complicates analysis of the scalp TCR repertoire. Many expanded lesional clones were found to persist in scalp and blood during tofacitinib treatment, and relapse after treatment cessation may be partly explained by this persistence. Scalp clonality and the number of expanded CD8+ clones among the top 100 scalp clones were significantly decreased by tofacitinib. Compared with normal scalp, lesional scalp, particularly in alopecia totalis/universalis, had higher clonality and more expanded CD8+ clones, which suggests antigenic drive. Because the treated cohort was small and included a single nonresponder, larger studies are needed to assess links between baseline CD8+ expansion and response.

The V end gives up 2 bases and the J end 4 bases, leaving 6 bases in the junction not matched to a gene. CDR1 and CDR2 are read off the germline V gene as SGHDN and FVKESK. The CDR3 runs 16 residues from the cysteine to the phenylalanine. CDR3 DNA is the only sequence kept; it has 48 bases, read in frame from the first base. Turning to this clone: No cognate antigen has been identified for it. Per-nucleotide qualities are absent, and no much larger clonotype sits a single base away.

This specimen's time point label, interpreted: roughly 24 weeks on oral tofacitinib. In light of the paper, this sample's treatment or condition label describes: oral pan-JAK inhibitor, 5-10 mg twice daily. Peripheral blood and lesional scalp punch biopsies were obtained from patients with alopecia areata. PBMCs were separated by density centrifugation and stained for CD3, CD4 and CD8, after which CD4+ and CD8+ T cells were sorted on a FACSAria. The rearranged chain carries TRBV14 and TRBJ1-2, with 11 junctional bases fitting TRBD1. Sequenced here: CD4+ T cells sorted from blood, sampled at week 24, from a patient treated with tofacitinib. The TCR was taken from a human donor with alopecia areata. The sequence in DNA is TGTGCCAGCAGCCAATTGGACAGGGGGCCATCCTATGGCTACACCTTC. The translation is CASSQLDRGPSYGYTF.